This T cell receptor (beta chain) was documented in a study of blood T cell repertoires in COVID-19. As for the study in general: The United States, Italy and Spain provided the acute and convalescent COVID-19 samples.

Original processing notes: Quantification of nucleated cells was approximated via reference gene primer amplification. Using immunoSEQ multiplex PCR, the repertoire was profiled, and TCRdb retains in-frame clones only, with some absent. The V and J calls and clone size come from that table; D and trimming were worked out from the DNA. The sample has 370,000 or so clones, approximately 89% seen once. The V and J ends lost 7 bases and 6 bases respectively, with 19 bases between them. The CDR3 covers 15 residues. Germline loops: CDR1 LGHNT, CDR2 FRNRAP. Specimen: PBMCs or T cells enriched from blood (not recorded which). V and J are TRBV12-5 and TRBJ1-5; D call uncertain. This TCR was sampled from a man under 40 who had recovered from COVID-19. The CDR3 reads CASALGLHEGQPQHF. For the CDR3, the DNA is TGTGCTAGTGCCCTTGGATTGCACGAGGGTCAGCCCCAGCATTTT.